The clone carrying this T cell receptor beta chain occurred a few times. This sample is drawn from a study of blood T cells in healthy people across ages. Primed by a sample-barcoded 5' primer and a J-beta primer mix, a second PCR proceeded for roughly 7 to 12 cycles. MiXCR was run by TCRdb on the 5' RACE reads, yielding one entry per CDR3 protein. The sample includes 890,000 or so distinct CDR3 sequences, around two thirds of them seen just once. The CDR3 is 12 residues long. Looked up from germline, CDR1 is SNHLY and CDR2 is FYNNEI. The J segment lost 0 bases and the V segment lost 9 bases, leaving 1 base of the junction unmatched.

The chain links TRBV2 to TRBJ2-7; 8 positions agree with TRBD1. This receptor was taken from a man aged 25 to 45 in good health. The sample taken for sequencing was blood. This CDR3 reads CARGQGSYEQYF. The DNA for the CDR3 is TGTGCCAGAGGACAGGGCTCCTACGAGCAGTACTTC.